Here is one T cell receptor (beta chain) with its context. Other DNA sequences in the sample encode the same CDR3. Per the study methods: The assay estimated nucleated cells by amplifying reference gene primers. TCRdb's table, derived via immunoSEQ multiplex PCR, lists solely in-frame clones and lacks some. Clone size and V and J calls were adopted from that table, with D and trimming inferred from the DNA. Found here are 150,000 or so clones, about nine tenths of them singletons; the top ten hold 20% to 30%. This entry comes from a study of blood T cell repertoires in COVID-19. This CDR3 has 15 amino acids. Germline V gene data show CDR1 as SGHTA and CDR2 as FQGTGA. The trim removed 4 bases at V and 6 bases at J, leaving 2 bases unmatched.

The clonotype was recovered from a man aged 55 to 70 with acute or convalescent COVID-19. The specimen was peripheral blood. This chain joins TRBV7-3 and TRBJ2-1, with 14 bases fitting TRBD2. The CDR3 loop is CASSSGLAGANEQFF. CDR3 DNA: TGTGCCAGCAGCTCGGGACTAGCGGGAGCCAATGAGCAGTTCTTC.